This paragraph reports one T cell receptor beta chain. The data derive from a study of CD8 T cells in Susac syndrome. Reverse transcription of 0.5 to 1 ug RNA was performed with random hexamers. Coverage of TCR beta CDR3 amplification by immunoSEQ multiplex PCR extended to 54 Vbeta and 13 Jbeta. TCRdb recomputed calls from the immunoSEQ multiplex PCR reads with MiXCR, one row per CDR3 protein. Among more than 95,000 distinct CDR3 sequences listed, around 94% were seen once. High-throughput TCR beta sequencing covered peripheral CD8+ and CD4+ T cells. Controls were healthy donors chosen to match patients in age and sex. Germline V CDR1 and CDR2: SGHTA, FQGNSA. With V trimmed by 1 base and J by 5 bases, 11 bases remained unmatched. This CDR3 is built from 17 residues.

The sequence was collected from a human donor in good health. What was sequenced was CD4+ T cells from PBMCs. The chain joins TRBV7-2 to TRBJ1-5, with TRBD1 identical over 7 bases. Written as DNA, the CDR3 is TGTGCCAGCAGCTTAGGAGGGGGGGGGACAGCGTATCAGCCCCAGCATTTT. Its translation is CASSLGGGGTAYQPQHF.